This TCR beta chain appears in the sequencing data of a study of tumor-infiltrating lymphocytes in oesophageal squamous cell carcinoma. This clonotype came up many times. TCRdb re-called the PCR reads with MiXCR, one entry per CDR3 protein. The table records some 10,000 distinct CDR3 sequences, about 50% of them present only once. Material for sequencing was esophageal tumor tissue. The receptor comes from a female donor with esophageal squamous cell carcinoma.

The CDR3 sequence is CASGRDILQAFF. DNA for the CDR3: TGTGCCAGCGGCCGGGACATCCTCCAAGCTTTCTTT. The V and J genes are TRBV11-2 and TRBJ1-1; TRBD1 is a possible D gene (6 bases). Looked up from germline, CDR1 is SGHAT and CDR2 is FQNNGV. Trimming took off 8 bases at V and 9 bases at J, with 16 bases between the two ends. The CDR3 is 12 amino acids. The variable domain in full, completed from reference TRBV11-2 and TRBJ1-1, reads EAGVAQSPRYKIIEKRQSVAFWCNPISGHATLYWYQQILGQGPKLLIQFQNNGVVDDSQLPKDRFSAERLKGVDSTLKIQPAKLEDSAVYLCASGRDILQAFFGQGTRLTVV.